The source of this TCR beta chain is a study of PD-1 blockade in classical Hodgkin lymphoma. Clones were sequenced by immunoSEQ multiplex PCR, and TCRdb holds only the in-frame ones, with some missing. Of about 25,000 clones in the sample, about 80% were seen once. The CDR3 totals 15 residues. V shed 2 bases, J shed 4 bases, and the junction held 7 bases outside the gene matches. Per germline, CDR1 MDHEN and CDR2 SYDVKM. Relapse was seen in all patients after autologous stem cell transplantation, and brentuximab vedotin exposure was variable. V and J are TRBV28 and TRBJ1-2; TRBD1 matches at 7 bases. The sequence was obtained from a human donor with classical Hodgkin lymphoma. This sample comprised peripheral blood mononuclear cells (PBMCs), obtained at baseline. The CDR3 DNA sequence: TGTGCCAGCAGTTTAAGAGGGAGGGGGCTCTATGGCTACACCTTC. Translated: CASSLRGRGLYGYTF.